One TCR beta chain is described in this entry. This CDR3 has 15 amino acids. From germline, CDR1 is SQVTM and CDR2 ANQGSEA. The trim removed 6 bases at V and 3 bases at J, leaving 9 bases unmatched. The data belong to a study of blood T cell repertoires in COVID-19. Produced via immunoSEQ multiplex PCR; TCRdb's table is partial and in-frame only. Of more than 35,000 clones listed, approximately 85% were seen once; the top ten hold nearly 10%. The V gene is TRBV29-1, the J gene TRBJ2-2, with 8 bases aligning to TRBD1. Material for sequencing was peripheral blood. The origin of this receptor is a human donor in a cohort sampled during active COVID-19. The CDR3 reads CSVKTGAVDTGELFF. CDR3 bases: TGCAGCGTCAAGACAGGGGCGGTGGACACCGGGGAGCTGTTTTTT.